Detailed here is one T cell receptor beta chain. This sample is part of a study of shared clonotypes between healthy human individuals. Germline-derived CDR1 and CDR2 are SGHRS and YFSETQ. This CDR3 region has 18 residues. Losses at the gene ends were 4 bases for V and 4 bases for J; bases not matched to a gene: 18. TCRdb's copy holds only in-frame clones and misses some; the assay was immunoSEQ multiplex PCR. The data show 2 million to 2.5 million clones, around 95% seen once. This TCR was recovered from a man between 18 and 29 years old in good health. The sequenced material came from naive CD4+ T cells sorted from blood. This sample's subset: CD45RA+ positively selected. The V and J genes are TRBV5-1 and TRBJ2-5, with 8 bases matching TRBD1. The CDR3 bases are TGCGCCAGCAGCCTCCGACAGGGGAAGGGTGGATACCGAGAGACCCAGTACTTC. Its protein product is CASSLRQGKGGYRETQYF.